This T cell receptor (beta chain) originates from a study of Ad26.COV2.S vaccination and SARS-CoV-2 variants. CDR1 and CDR2 from the germline V gene are LGHDT and YNNKEL (reference sequence). The CDR3 extends over 15 amino acids. Deletions cut 0 bases from V and 3 bases from J, with 9 bases between. Treatment noted: some 20 received Ad26.COV2.S at low or high dose, single or two shots; a few received placebo; per-sample allocation not given. It was on day 63 after the first vaccine or placebo injection that samples were taken. The table came from immunoSEQ multiplex PCR; TCRdb's copy has only in-frame clones and leaves some out. The sample comprises roughly 380,000 clones, roughly 90% of which are singletons, and 3.6% rests with the top ten.

The sequence derives from a person aged 18 to 59 who received the Ad26.COV2.S COVID-19 vaccine or a placebo. The source material was peripheral blood, sampled in a trial of Ad26.COV2.S vaccine versus placebo. The V gene is TRBV3-1 (or the pseudogene TRBV3-2), the J gene TRBJ2-1; TRBD2 is a possible D gene (6 bases). CDR3 bases: TGTGCCAGCAGCCAAGATCGGGAGAGCTACAATGAGCAGTTCTTC. Protein product: CASSQDRESYNEQFF.